This note documents a single T cell receptor beta chain sequence. The germline V and J ends were trimmed by 6 bases and 4 bases, with 23 bases remaining between them. The CDR3 consists of 17 residues. The germline V gene encodes CDR1 LNHDA and CDR2 SQIVND (reference sequence). This record belongs to a study of blood T cell repertoires in COVID-19. The wider study: COVID-19 samples collected from the United States, Italy and Spain covered acute and convalescent phases. Sample material is recorded as cDNA or gDNA derived from T cells, B-cell-depleted T cells, or PBMCs.

Sequenced by immunoSEQ multiplex PCR; TCRdb stores in-frame clones only, minus some. The sample records hundreds of thousands of clones, approximately 90% being singletons. Enrollees, about 18 to 95 years old, lived in 25 or so US areas. Clinical history reported by participants formed the basis on which cohorts were assigned. Material for sequencing was PBMCs or T cells enriched from blood (not recorded which). The clonotype comes from a woman in her 30s with acute COVID-19. The chain couples TRBV19 to TRBJ2-3, with D tentatively TRBD2 (6 bases). The CDR3 protein is CASSKLAGTAFSDTQYF. CDR3 in DNA: TGTGCCAGTAGCAAACTAGCAGGAACAGCCTTCTCAGATACGCAGTATTTT.